The T cell receptor (beta chain) described here comes from a study of T cells expressing NK-cell markers. TCRdb processed the 5' RACE reads again and assigns one entry to each CDR3 protein, with no DNA. This table lists 550,000 or so distinct CDR3 sequences. Per germline, CDR1 MDHEN and CDR2 SYDVKM. The CDR3 totals 15 residues. The chain combines TRBV28 with TRBJ2-2; with no DNA, the TCRdb D assignment of TRBD2 cannot be verified. Sequencing was done on a sample of blood T cells: a sorted CD56 or NKG2C T cell subset, CD4+ or CD8+ T cells, or bulk PBMC T cells (not recorded which). This TCR came from a man aged 18 to 30 in good health. CDR3 amino acids: CASSLAGGPEGELFF.